A selection of T cell receptor beta chains follows, all from one sample in a study of cytomegalovirus exposure and HLA in healthy donors. Sequencing was performed with immunoSEQ multiplex PCR; in TCRdb, only in-frame clones are kept and a portion is missing. Here the sample spans 60,000 to 90,000 clones, 55% to 80% being singletons. The sequenced sample was PBMCs. These receptor sequences come from a man in his forties in good health and CMV-seropositive. CDR3s include the opening cysteine and the closing phenylalanine or tryptophan. D genes are given only for firm matches. Some rows have no size entry. The others give once, few or many, or a class for an expanded clone.

J gene | clone size | D gene | V gene | CDR3 DNA | CDR3 protein
TRBJ2-5 | - | - | TRBV6-5 | TGTGCCAGCAGTTACGGGGGGGGAGGGGGAGAGACCCAGTACTTC | CASSYGGGGGETQYF
TRBJ2-2 | - | TRBD1 | TRBV30 | TGTGCCTGGAACAGGGGCACCGGGGAGCTGTTTTTT | CAWNRGTGELFF
TRBJ2-2 | - | - | TRBV29-1 | TGCAGCGTTGAAGATCAGAACGCCGGGGAGCTGTTTTTT | CSVEDQNAGELFF
TRBJ2-7 | once | - | TRBV6-6 | TGTGCCAGCAGTTACTCGAACGGGAATCCCTACGAGCAGTACTTC | CASSYSNGNPYEQYF
TRBJ1-2 | few | - | TRBV7-3 | TGTGCCAGCAGCTTAACGCGGGCAGGGGACGGCTACACCTTC | CASSLTRAGDGYTF
TRBJ1-6 | - | - | TRBV6-1 | TGTGCCAGCCTCCAGGGGAATAATTCACCCCTCCACTTT | CASLQGNNSPLHF
TRBJ2-1 | - | TRBD2 | TRBV5-4 | TGTGCCAGCAGCTTGTCGAGCGGGGGTGACAATGAGCAGTTCTTC | CASSLSSGGDNEQFF
TRBJ2-1 | - | TRBD2 | TRBV28 | TGTGCCAGCAGTTTTCAAAGCGGGAGAAGTAATGAGCAGTTCTTC | CASSFQSGRSNEQFF
TRBJ1-1 | few | - | TRBV7-3 | TGTGCCAGCAGCTTAAGTGGGCCTACCAGGGACACTGAAGCTTTCTTT | CASSLSGPTRDTEAFF
TRBJ2-1 | - | - | TRBV2 | TGTGCCAGCAGTGAACTCGGAAGGGGGTACAATGAGCAGTTCTTC | CASSELGRGYNEQFF
TRBJ1-1 | - | - | TRBV7-3 | TGTGCCAGCAGCTTAAACAGGGAGGGGAACACTGAAGCTTTCTTT | CASSLNREGNTEAFF
TRBJ1-1 | - | TRBD1 | TRBV5-4 | TGTGCCAGCAGCTTGGAACGGACAGGGGGGACTGAAGCTTTCTTT | CASSLERTGGTEAFF
TRBJ1-2 | few | TRBD1 | TRBV6-6 | TGTGCCAGCACTCCGACAGGACAGGACTATGGCTACACCTTC | CASTPTGQDYGYTF
TRBJ2-7 | - | TRBD2 | TRBV6-5 | TGTGCCAGCAGTCAACGCGGGGGGGCAAGGGAGCAGTACTTC | CASSQRGGAREQYF
TRBJ1-1 | - | - | TRBV2 | TGTGCCAGCACGGGACAGAACACTGAAGCTTTCTTT | CASTGQNTEAFF
TRBJ1-2 | - | - | TRBV7-8 | TGTGCCAGCAGCTTAGAAAGCTGGACTAGGGGTGGCTACACCTTC | CASSLESWTRGGYTF
TRBJ2-5 | - | - | TRBV5-1 | TGCGCCAGCAGCTTGTTCTCAGGACAGCAAGAGACCCAGTACTTC | CASSLFSGQQETQYF
TRBJ2-5 | - | TRBD2 | TRBV5-1 | TGCGCCAGCAGCTATCTAGCGGGGGGAGAGACCCAGTACTTC | CASSYLAGGETQYF
TRBJ2-1 | once | - | TRBV1 | TGCACCAGCAGCCATCGGGAGATCAATGAGCAGTTCTTC | CTSSHREINEQFF
TRBJ1-4 | - | - | TRBV7-2 | TGTGCCAGCAGCGGAGGGCCTAATGAAAAACTGTTTTTT | CASSGGPNEKLFF
TRBJ1-4 | few | TRBD1 | TRBV7-8 | TGTGCCAGCAGCTTGGGGACAGGGGGGGGTGAAAAACTGTTTTTT | CASSLGTGGGEKLFF
TRBJ1-2 | - | - | TRBV19 | TGTGCCAGTAGTATAGAGGGCCAGAGAGGCTACACCTTC | CASSIEGQRGYTF
TRBJ1-4 | - | TRBD1 | TRBV4-1 | TGCGCCAGCAGACCGGACAGGGGGCCTCCAACTAATGAAAAACTGTTTTTT | CASRPDRGPPTNEKLFF
TRBJ1-5 | few | - | TRBV4-1 | TGCGCCAGCAGCCAAGATTTAGGGGAGGATCAGCCCCAGCATTTT | CASSQDLGEDQPQHF